This is a list of T cell receptor beta chains from one sample in a study of T cell responses to AZD1222 COVID-19 vaccine. Only in-frame clones appear in the TCRdb table, and some are missing; sequencing was by immunoSEQ multiplex PCR. The sample yields 150,000 to 200,000 clones, approximately 92% seen once. Sequenced material: peripheral blood, taken on day 0 of AZD1222 vaccination. The receptors were sampled from an adult in good health. Both conserved end residues are part of each CDR3. D genes are given only for firm matches. Rows give clone size only sometimes, using once, few, many, or a class for an expanded clone.

>.|TRBD1|TRBV7-8|TRBJ1-2
TGTGCCAGCAGCCCCGGACAGGCGAATAACTATGGCTACACCTTC
CASSPGQANNYGYTF
>.|.|TRBV7-9|TRBJ1-2
TGTGCCAGCAGCTTCGCAGGGGACTATGGCTACACCTTC
CASSFAGDYGYTF
>.|TRBD1|TRBV20-1|TRBJ1-2
TGCAGCCCTAGGGGGCCATATGGCTACACCTTC
CSPRGPYGYTF
>.|.|TRBV4-2|TRBJ1-4
TGTGCCAGCAGCCAAGCGAGGGGGGCAACTAATGAAAAACTGTTTTTT
CASSQARGATNEKLFF
>.|.|TRBV7-3|TRBJ2-1
TGTGCCAGCAGCCAGGGACTTTCAACCTACAATGAGCAGTTCTTC
CASSQGLSTYNEQFF
>.|.|TRBV3-1/TRBV3-2|TRBJ1-3
TGTGCCAGCAGCCATCCCGGGGGTGGAAACACCATATATTTT
CASSHPGGGNTIYF
>once|.|TRBV3-1/TRBV3-2|TRBJ2-3
TGTGCCAGCAGCCAAGATTTAGGGACAGATACGCAGTATTTT
CASSQDLGTDTQYF
>.|TRBD1|TRBV7-9|TRBJ1-1
TGTGCCAGCAGCGATGGGGACAGGGGGCCTCGCACTGAAGCTTTCTTT
CASSDGDRGPRTEAFF
>.|.|TRBV19|TRBJ2-7
TGTGCCAGTAGGGGAAGTTACGAGCAGTACTTC
CASRGSYEQYF
>.|.|TRBV19|TRBJ1-3
TGTGCCAGTAGTGGATCGGGGACGGGAGGAAACACCATATATTTT
CASSGSGTGGNTIYF
>.|.|TRBV2|TRBJ1-1
TGTGCCAGCAGGGAACGAGCCCTGGACCGGGGGATGATTGCTTTCTTT
CASRERALDRGMIAFF
>.|TRBD1|TRBV6-5|TRBJ2-5
TGTGCCAGCAGTTGGACAGGGGGCCACCAAGAGACCCAGTACTTC
CASSWTGGHQETQYF
>.|.|TRBV5-4|TRBJ1-3
TGTGCCAGCAGCTTGGCTGGTGGGAACACCATATATTTT
CASSLAGGNTIYF
>.|TRBD1|TRBV6-5|TRBJ1-1
TGTGCCAGCAGGCCGGGACAGGGGAAGACTGAAGCTTTCTTT
CASRPGQGKTEAFF
>once|TRBD1|TRBV6-6|TRBJ1-1
TGTGCCAGCAGCCACGGGACAGGGGAATTGAACACTGAAGCTTTCTTT
CASSHGTGELNTEAFF
>.|TRBD1|TRBV29-1|TRBJ1-6
TGCAGCGTTGGGACAGGGGATTCACCCCTCCACTTT
CSVGTGDSPLHF
>.|.|TRBV10-3|TRBJ1-6
TGTGCCATCAGTGGGCAGCTAGACTCACCCCTCCACTTT
CAISGQLDSPLHF
>.|.|TRBV7-2|TRBJ2-5
TGTGCCAGCAGCCCAAGAAGGGAACAAGAGACCCAGTACTTC
CASSPRREQETQYF
>.|TRBD1|TRBV18|TRBJ1-4
TGTGCCAGCTCACCACAGGGACAGGGCCTTAATGAAAAACTGTTTTTT
CASSPQGQGLNEKLFF
>.|TRBD1|TRBV6-5|TRBJ1-6
TGTGCCAGCCACGCCTGGGACAGGGGTGATTCACCCCTCCACTTT
CASHAWDRGDSPLHF
>.|.|TRBV27|TRBJ2-7
TGTGCCAGCAGTTCCGGGAATCAGCAGTACTTC
CASSSGNQQYF
>.|.|TRBV7-8|TRBJ1-4
TGTGCCAGCAGCTTAGGGGTTTTTAATGAAAAACTGTTTTTT
CASSLGVFNEKLFF
>once|TRBD1|TRBV19|TRBJ1-6
TGTGCCAGTAGTAAAGGACAGGGATCGTCACCCCTCCACTTT
CASSKGQGSSPLHF
>few|TRBD1|TRBV5-4|TRBJ1-1
TGTGCCAGCAGCCAAAAGGGGGCGGGCACTGAAGCTTTCTTT
CASSQKGAGTEAFF